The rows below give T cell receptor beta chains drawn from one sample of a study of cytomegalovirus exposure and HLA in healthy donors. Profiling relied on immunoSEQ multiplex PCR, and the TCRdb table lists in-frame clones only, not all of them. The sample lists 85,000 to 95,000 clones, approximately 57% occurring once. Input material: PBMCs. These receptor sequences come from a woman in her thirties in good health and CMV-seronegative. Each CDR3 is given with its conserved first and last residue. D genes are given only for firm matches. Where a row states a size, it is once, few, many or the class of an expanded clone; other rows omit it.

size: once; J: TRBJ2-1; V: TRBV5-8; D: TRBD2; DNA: TGTGCCAGCAGCGCGGGGACTAGCGTAAATTCCTACAATGAGCAGTTCTTC; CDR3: CASSAGTSVNSYNEQFF
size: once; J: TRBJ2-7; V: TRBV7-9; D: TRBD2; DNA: TGTGCCAGCAGTGGACTAGCGGGAGGGTCCTCCTACGAGCAGTACTTC; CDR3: CASSGLAGGSSYEQYF
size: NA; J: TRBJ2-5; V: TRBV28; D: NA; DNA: TGTGCCAGCAGCCATCAAGACCGTCGGGGGGAGACCCAGTACTTC; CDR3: CASSHQDRRGETQYF
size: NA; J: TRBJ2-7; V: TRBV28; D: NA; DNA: TGTGCCAGTCGAGACTGGCCCCCCTACGAGCAGTACTTC; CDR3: CASRDWPPYEQYF
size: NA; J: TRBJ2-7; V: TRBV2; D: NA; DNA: TGTGCCAGCAGTGAGGGATCTAGCGTTAGCTCCTACGAGCAGTACTTC; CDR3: CASSEGSSVSSYEQYF
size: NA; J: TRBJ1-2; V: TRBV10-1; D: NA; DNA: TGCGCCAGCAGTGAGTCGGGGACAAACTATGGCTACACCTTC; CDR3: CASSESGTNYGYTF
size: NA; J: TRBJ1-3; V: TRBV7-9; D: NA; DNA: TGTGCCAGCAGCACTCGGACAAGGCCTGGAAACACCATATATTTT; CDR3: CASSTRTRPGNTIYF
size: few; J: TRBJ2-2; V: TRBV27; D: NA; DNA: TGTGCCAGCAGCCCCAAGGACATTGGAACCGGGGAGCTGTTTTTT; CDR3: CASSPKDIGTGELFF
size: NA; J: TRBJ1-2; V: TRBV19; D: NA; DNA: TGTGCCAGTAGTATACTAGAAGGGGCGGCCACCTTC; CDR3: CASSILEGAATF
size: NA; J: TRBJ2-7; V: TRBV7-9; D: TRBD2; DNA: TGTGCCAGCAGCTCTGGGACTAGTAAAGCCTACGAGCAGTACTTC; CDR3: CASSSGTSKAYEQYF
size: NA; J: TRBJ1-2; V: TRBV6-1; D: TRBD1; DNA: TGTGCCAGCAGTTCTGGACAGGGTAACTATGGCTACACCTTC; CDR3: CASSSGQGNYGYTF
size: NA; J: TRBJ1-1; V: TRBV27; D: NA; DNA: TGTGCCAGCAGTTTGAGGTTAGCGGACACTGAAGCTTTCTTT; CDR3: CASSLRLADTEAFF
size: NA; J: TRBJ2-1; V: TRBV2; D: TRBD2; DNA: TGTGCCAGCATCGCGGGGGTAGATGAGCAGTTCTTC; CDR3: CASIAGVDEQFF
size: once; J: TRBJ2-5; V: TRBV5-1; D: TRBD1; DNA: TGCGCCAGCAGCTTGGCGACAGGGGGCAGAAGCCAAGAGACCCAGTACTTC; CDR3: CASSLATGGRSQETQYF
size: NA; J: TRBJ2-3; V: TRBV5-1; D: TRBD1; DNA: TGCGCCAGCAGACAGGGGTTCACAGATACGCAGTATTTT; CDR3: CASRQGFTDTQYF
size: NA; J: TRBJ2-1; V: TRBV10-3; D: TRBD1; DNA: TGTGCCATCAGTGGGACAGGGAGGTACAATGAGCAGTTCTTC; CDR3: CAISGTGRYNEQFF
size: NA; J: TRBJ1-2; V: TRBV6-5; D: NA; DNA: TGTGCCAGCAATGGAGCCTATGGCTACACCTTC; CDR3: CASNGAYGYTF
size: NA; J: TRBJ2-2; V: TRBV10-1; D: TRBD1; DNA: TGCGCCAGCAGTGACTCCGGGACAGGGTTTTACGGGGAGCTGTTTTTT; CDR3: CASSDSGTGFYGELFF
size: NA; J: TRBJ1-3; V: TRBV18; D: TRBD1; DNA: TGTGCCAGCTCACCGTTCGACAGGGCTGACGGAAACACCATATATTTT; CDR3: CASSPFDRADGNTIYF
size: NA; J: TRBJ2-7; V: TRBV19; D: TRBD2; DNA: TGTGCCAGTGCCGGGACTAGCGGTTACTACGAGCAGTACTTC; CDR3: CASAGTSGYYEQYF
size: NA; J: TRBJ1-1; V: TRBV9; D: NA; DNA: TGTGCCAGCAGCGTATCGGTTGGGGCCGGCACTGAAGCTTTCTTT; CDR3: CASSVSVGAGTEAFF
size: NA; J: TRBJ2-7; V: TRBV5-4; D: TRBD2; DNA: TGTGCCAGCAGCTCCGGGACTAGTCCCTACGAGCAGTACTTC; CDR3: CASSSGTSPYEQYF
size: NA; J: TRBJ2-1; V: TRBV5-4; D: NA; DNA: TGTGCCAGCAGCCGCACCTCTGCGAGTACAGTCAATGAGCAGTTCTTC; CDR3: CASSRTSASTVNEQFF
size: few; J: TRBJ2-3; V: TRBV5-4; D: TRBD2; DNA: TGTGCCAGCAGCTTGGCTAGCGGGGGGGTCCTAGGTACGCAGTATTTT; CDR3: CASSLASGGVLGTQYF
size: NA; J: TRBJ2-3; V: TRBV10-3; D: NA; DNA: TGTGCCATCAGTGAGTCGAGCGGTACTAGCACAGATACGCAGTATTTT; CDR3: CAISESSGTSTDTQYF
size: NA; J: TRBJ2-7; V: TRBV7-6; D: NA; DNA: TGTGCCAGCAGCTTAGCGGAGACAGATCCCCCAGCCTACGAGCAGTACTTC; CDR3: CASSLAETDPPAYEQYF
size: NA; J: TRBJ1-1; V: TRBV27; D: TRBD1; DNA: TGTGCCTGCAGTCCGGACAGGGTTCAAGCTTTCTTT; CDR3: CACSPDRVQAFF
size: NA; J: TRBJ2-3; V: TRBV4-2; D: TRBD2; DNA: TGTGCCAGCAGTCTCGAGCGGGGGGGCACAGATACGCAGTATTTT; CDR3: CASSLERGGTDTQYF
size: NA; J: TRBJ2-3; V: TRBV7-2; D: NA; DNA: TGTGCCAGCAGCTCCGAGGCGGCGGGGAGCACAGATACGCAGTATTTT; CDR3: CASSSEAAGSTDTQYF
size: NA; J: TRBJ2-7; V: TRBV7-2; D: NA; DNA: TGTGCCAGCAGCCCCCCGGGACTGAGTTACGAGCAGTACTTC; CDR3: CASSPPGLSYEQYF
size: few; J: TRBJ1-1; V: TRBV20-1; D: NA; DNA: TGCAGTGTCGTACAGTACACTGAAGCTTTCTTT; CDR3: CSVVQYTEAFF
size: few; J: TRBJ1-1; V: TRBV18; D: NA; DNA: TGTGCCAGCTCACCCGCAGAGGGCACTGAAGCTTTCTTT; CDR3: CASSPAEGTEAFF